This record covers a single TCR beta chain. A read error may produce the germline difference seen at one junction end. No cell sorting was done before RNA was extracted from the tissue. Donors were chemotherapy-naive, newly diagnosed lung cancer surgical patients in China, August–November 2014. CDR3 size: 13 residues. The germline V gene has CDR1 DFQATT and CDR2 SNEGSKA (reference sequence). The data were obtained in a study of tumor and adjacent non-tumor tissue in lung cancer. TCRbeta libraries were built with three rounds of nested PCR, modified from ARM-PCR. Each CDR3 protein gets one entry after TCRdb re-called the multiplex PCR reads with MiXCR. The sample consists of roughly 140,000 distinct CDR3 sequences, around 65% of them appearing once.

Sequences were obtained from lung tumor tissue. The chain joins TRBV20-1 to TRBJ2-2, with D perhaps matching TRBD2 (6 bases). The receptor's source is a man aged 60-69 years with small cell lung cancer. CDR3 nucleotides: TGCAGTGCTGCAGGCTCGAACAACGGGGGGCTGTTTTTT. Translated, it gives CSAAGSNNGGLFF.